This entry lists 23 T cell receptor beta chains sequenced from one sample in a study of blood T cell repertoires in COVID-19. The assay was immunoSEQ multiplex PCR, and TCRdb's table has in-frame clones only and misses some. Altogether around 30,000 clones are present, roughly nine tenths being singletons, with the ten largest covering roughly 5.3%. Sequenced input: peripheral blood. These TCRs come from a human donor in a cohort sampled during active COVID-19.

In this sample, this clone turned up a few times. The rearrangement links TRBV2 to TRBJ2-3, with 7 bases aligning to TRBD1. J gave up 0 bases and V 8 bases, and 8 bases lay outside the gene matches. Germline lookup yields CDR1 SNHLY and CDR2 FYNNEI. The CDR3 is 15 residues long. The CDR3 sequence: CASHPQGFSTDTQYF. CDR3 DNA sequence: TGTGCCAGCCACCCACAGGGGTTTAGCACAGATACGCAGTATTTT.

In its sample, this clone was seen once. The V gene is TRBV3-1 (or the pseudogene TRBV3-2), the J gene TRBJ1-2; D might be TRBD1 (6 bases). The V end was cut by 4 bases, the J end by 8 bases, with 11 bases between. The CDR3 contains 12 residues. CDR1 and CDR2 from the germline V gene are LGHDT and YNNKEL (reference sequence). CDR3 nucleotides: TGTGCCAGCAGCCCTACAGGGCGCGGCTACACCTTC. Its protein is CASSPTGRGYTF.

The rearrangement uses TRBV5-1 and TRBJ2-3, with D tentatively TRBD2 (7 bases). The germline V gene encodes CDR1 SGHRS and CDR2 YFSETQ. The V end was cut by 4 bases, the J end by 8 bases, with 17 bases between. This CDR3 contains 14 residues. The CDR3 here is CASSMGGPSSTQYF. The CDR3 DNA reads as TGCGCCAGCAGCATGGGGGGGCCGTCGAGTACGCAGTATTTT.

In its sample, this clone was seen once. This chain joins TRBV21-1 and TRBJ2-7; no DNA check was done on the table's D call, TRBD1. TRBV21-1 is flagged as a pseudogene. The CDR3 runs to 10 residues. This chain's CDR3 is CAGYRQGQYV. The CDR3 bases are TGTGCCGGCTATCGACAGGGGCAGTACGTC.

The chain uses TRBV19 and TRBJ2-3; the D is unclear. Germline V gives CDR1 LNHDA, CDR2 SQIVND (reference sequence). CDR3 length: 15 residues. Trimming removed 5 bases at V and 0 bases at J, with 12 bases between. CDR3: CASSPPSHSTDTQYF. The CDR3 coding sequence is TGTGCCAGTAGTCCCCCGAGCCATAGCACAGATACGCAGTATTTT.

V usage is TRBV2 and J usage is TRBJ1-2; TRBD1 matches 8 bases. The CDR3 covers 13 residues. Germline V gene data show CDR1 as SNHLY and CDR2 as FYNNEI. After removal of 7 bases from V and 4 bases from J, the junction contained 5 bases not matched to a gene. Here the CDR3 DNA reads TGTGCCAGCATCCTTCAGGGGGCCTATGGCTACACCTTC. It translates to CASILQGAYGYTF.

This clone was counted between two and nine times. The chain recombines TRBV19 with TRBJ2-7; 9 bases are a match to TRBD1. The CDR3 is 13 amino acids. Germline V gene lookup returns CDR1 LNHDA and CDR2 SQIVND (reference sequence). V shed 9 bases and J 4 bases; nucleotides not matched to a gene: 7. The CDR3 DNA reads TGTGCCAGCTCTCCAGGGACAGGGTACGAGCAGTACGTC. Translating it yields CASSPGTGYEQYV.

This clone was counted between two and nine times. An end of the junction differs from the germline gene, which may be a read error. The chain employs TRBV6-2 or TRBV6-3 and TRBJ1-5, with 8 bases matching TRBD1. Per germline, CDR1 MNHEY and CDR2 SVGEGT. The CDR3 is 12 amino acids. The CDR3 loop reads CASSPGQGTGNF. CDR3 sequence (DNA): TGTGCCAGCAGTCCCGGACAGGGAACGGGGAATTTT.

The chain has TRBV28 and TRBJ1-1; 8 positions agree with TRBD1. With 6 bases clipped from V and 3 bases from J, the junction kept 9 bases outside the gene matches. The CDR3 totals 15 residues. Germline V lookup: CDR1 MDHEN, CDR2 SYDVKM. This chain's CDR3 is CASRPQGGGYTEAFF. The CDR3 nucleotides are TGTGCCAGCAGACCACAGGGGGGGGGTTACACTGAAGCTTTCTTT. The full variable domain, rest sourced from reference TRBV28 and TRBJ1-1, is DVKVTQSSRYLVKRTGEKVFLECVQDMDHENMFWYRQDPGLGLRLIYFSYDVKMKEKGDIPEGYSVSREKKERFSLILESASTNQTSMYLCASRPQGGGYTEAFFGQGTRLTVV.

CDR3 coding DNA: TGTGCCAGCAGCCCGCGGGGCCCAGATACGCAGTATTTT. Translated, it gives CASSPRGPDTQYF. The chain has TRBV7-9 and TRBJ2-3; perhaps TRBD2 as D (6 bases). The length of the CDR3 is 13 residues. CDR1 SEHNR and CDR2 FQNEAQ come from the germline V gene (reference sequence). Deletions cut 5 bases from V and 4 bases from J, with 10 bases between.

The chain links TRBV5-1 to TRBJ2-2; 7 bases fit TRBD1. With V trimmed by 7 bases and J by 2 bases, 11 bases remained unmatched. Germline V gene data show CDR1 as SGHRS and CDR2 as YFSETQ. The CDR3 loop spans 16 amino acids. The CDR3 here is CASRDPRTGNTGELFF. CDR3 bases: TGCGCCAGCCGCGATCCTAGGACAGGAAACACCGGGGAGCTGTTTTTT.

The chain employs TRBV9 and TRBJ1-2; a possible D gene is TRBD1 (5 bases). The V gene lost 0 bases and the J gene lost 3 bases, with 18 bases spanning the gap. The CDR3 is 17 residues long. Germline loops: CDR1 SGDLS, CDR2 YYNGEE. This CDR3 is CASSVVGDSPLDYGYTF. CDR3 DNA sequence: TGTGCCAGCAGCGTAGTAGGAGACAGCCCATTGGACTATGGCTACACCTTC.

The rearrangement links TRBV7-9 to TRBJ2-3; no clear D gene. The V and J ends lost 3 bases and 6 bases respectively, with 13 bases between them. This CDR3 contains 14 residues. Germline-derived CDR1 and CDR2 are SEHNR and FQNEAQ (reference sequence). The CDR3 spells CASSFDTLTDTQYF. CDR3 bases: TGTGCCAGCAGCTTCGACACCCTAACCGATACGCAGTATTTT.

The V gene is TRBV5-6, the J gene TRBJ2-2; TRBD2 aligns across 13 bases. J lost 5 bases, V lost 1 base, and 8 bases had no gene match. Germline V gene sequence: CDR1 SGHDT, CDR2 YYEEEE. The CDR3 loop spans 18 amino acids. CDR3 nucleotides: TGTGCCAGCAGCTTGATACTAGCGGGGGGGCGAGATACCGGGGAGCTGTTTTTT. This sequence encodes CASSLILAGGRDTGELFF.

The gene calls are TRBV19 and TRBJ1-1; D not certain. This CDR3 is 16 amino acids long. V lost 3 bases and J 10 bases, leaving 24 bases between the germline ends. Germline V gene data show CDR1 as LNHDA and CDR2 as SQIVND (reference sequence). CDR3 in amino acids: CASSIYPGSGSRGAFF. The CDR3 nucleotides are TGTGCCAGTAGTATCTATCCTGGGTCCGGTAGTCGGGGAGCTTTCTTT. Supplemented by reference TRBV19 and TRBJ1-1, the full variable domain reads DGGITQSPKYLFRKEGQNVTLSCEQNLNHDAMYWYRQDPGQGLRLIYYSQIVNDFQKGDIAEGYSVSREKKESFPLTVTSAQKNPTAFYLCASSIYPGSGSRGAFFGQGTRLTVV.

The chain joins TRBV19 to TRBJ1-5, with D maybe TRBD1 (6 bases). Germline assignment: CDR1 LNHDA and CDR2 SQIVND (reference sequence). V dropped 5 bases and J dropped 7 bases, with 12 bases sitting between them. The CDR3 loop spans 13 amino acids. In DNA, the CDR3 is TGTGCCAGTAGTGAACAGGGTAAACAGCCCCAGCATTTT. It translates to CASSEQGKQPQHF.

This chain connects TRBV5-6 to TRBJ1-4; the match to TRBD1 covers 9 bases. CDR1 and CDR2 (germline): SGHDT, YYEEEE. With V trimmed by 0 bases and J by 5 bases, 2 bases remained unmatched. This CDR3 contains 15 residues. CDR3 in DNA: TGTGCCAGCAGCTTGGGACAGGGGGTAAATGAAAAACTGTTTTTT. Amino acids: CASSLGQGVNEKLFF.

This clone turned up a few times. The chain carries TRBV19 and TRBJ2-2; 10 nucleotides match TRBD2. This CDR3 contains 14 residues. Germline CDR1 LNHDA, CDR2 SQIVND (reference sequence). With 6 bases clipped from V and 7 bases from J, the junction kept 5 bases outside the gene matches. CDR3 sequence: CASRVGTSVGELFF. CDR3 in DNA: TGTGCCAGTAGGGTGGGGACTAGCGTCGGGGAGCTGTTTTTT. Full variable domain (rest looked up from reference TRBV19 and TRBJ2-2): DGGITQSPKYLFRKEGQNVTLSCEQNLNHDAMYWYRQDPGQGLRLIYYSQIVNDFQKGDIAEGYSVSREKKESFPLTVTSAQKNPTAFYLCASRVGTSVGELFFGEGSRLTVL.

This clone is labeled as medium-sized. This chain joins TRBV6-5 and TRBJ1-5, with D unresolved. From germline, CDR1 is MNHEY and CDR2 SVGAGI. V gave up 0 bases and J gave up 3 bases, with 6 bases separating them. This CDR3 region has 14 residues. The CDR3: CASSYSTSNQPQHF. The CDR3 nucleotides are TGTGCCAGCAGTTACTCGACATCCAATCAGCCCCAGCATTTT.

The chain couples TRBV7-2 to TRBJ2-2, with D possibly TRBD1 on 5 matching bases. The germline V and J ends were trimmed by 5 bases and 7 bases, with 11 bases remaining between them. CDR1 is SGHTA and CDR2 is FQGNSA in the germline V gene. The CDR3 covers 13 residues. The CDR3 spells CASSPQGFGELFF. CDR3 nucleotides: TGTGCCAGCAGCCCGCAGGGTTTCGGGGAGCTGTTTTTT. Full variable domain (missing parts from reference TRBV7-2 and TRBJ2-2): GAGVSQSPSNKVTEKGKDVELRCDPISGHTALYWYRQSLGQGLEFLIYFQGNSAPDKSGLPSDRFSAERTGGSVSTLTIQRTQQEDSAVYLCASSPQGFGELFFGEGSRLTVL.

The J gene is TRBJ2-5, the V gene TRBV19; TRBD1 is a possible D gene (6 bases). V was shortened by 0 bases and J by 5 bases, with 10 bases between the two germline ends. This CDR3 comprises 14 residues. Germline V gives CDR1 LNHDA, CDR2 SQIVND (reference sequence). The CDR3 nucleotides are TGTGCCAGTAGTATAGAAGGGGGAAGGGAGACCCAGTACTTC. It is translated as CASSIEGGRETQYF.

The rearrangement links TRBV4-3 to TRBJ1-1; maybe TRBD1 (6 bases). There are 16 residues in the CDR3. The germline gives CDR1 LGHNA, CDR2 YSLEER. Trimming left V 3 bases short and J 0 bases short, with 14 bases between. The CDR3 reads CASSHRQAAMNTEAFF. The CDR3 DNA is TGCGCCAGCAGCCATAGACAGGCCGCTATGAACACTGAAGCTTTCTTT.

For the CDR3, the DNA is TGTGCCAGCACGGAAGGGGGGGGAGAGTTCTTC. Encoded protein: CASTEGGGEFF. The V and J genes are TRBV6-6 and TRBJ2-1, with D perhaps matching TRBD2 (7 bases). Trimming cost V 7 bases and J 14 bases, with 15 bases left between them. Germline-derived CDR1 and CDR2 are MNHNY and SVGAGI (reference sequence). The CDR3 contains 11 residues.